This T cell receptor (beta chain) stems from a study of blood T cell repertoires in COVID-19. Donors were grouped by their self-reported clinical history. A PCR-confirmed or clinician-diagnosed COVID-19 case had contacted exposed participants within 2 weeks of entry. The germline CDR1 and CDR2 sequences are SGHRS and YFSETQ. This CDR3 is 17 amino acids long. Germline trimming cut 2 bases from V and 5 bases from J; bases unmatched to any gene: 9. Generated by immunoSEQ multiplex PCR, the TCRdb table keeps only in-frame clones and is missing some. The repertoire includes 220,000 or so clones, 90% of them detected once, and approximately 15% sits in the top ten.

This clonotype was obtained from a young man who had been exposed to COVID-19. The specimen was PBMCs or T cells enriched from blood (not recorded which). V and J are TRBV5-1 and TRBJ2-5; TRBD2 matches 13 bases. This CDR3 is CASSFATSGGSSETQYF. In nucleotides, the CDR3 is TGCGCCAGCAGCTTCGCGACTAGCGGGGGGTCTTCGGAGACCCAGTACTTC.